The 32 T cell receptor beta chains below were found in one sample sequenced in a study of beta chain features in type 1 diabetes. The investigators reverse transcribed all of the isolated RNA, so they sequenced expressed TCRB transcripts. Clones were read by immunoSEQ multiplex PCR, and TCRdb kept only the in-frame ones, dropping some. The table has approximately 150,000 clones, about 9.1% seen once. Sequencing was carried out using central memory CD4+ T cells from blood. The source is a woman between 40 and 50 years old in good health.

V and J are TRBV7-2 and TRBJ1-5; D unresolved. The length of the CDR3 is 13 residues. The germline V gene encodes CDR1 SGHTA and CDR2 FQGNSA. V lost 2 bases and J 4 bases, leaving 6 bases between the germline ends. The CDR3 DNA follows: TGTGCCAGCAGCTTATGGGAGAATCAGCCCCAGCATTTT. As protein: CASSLWENQPQHF.

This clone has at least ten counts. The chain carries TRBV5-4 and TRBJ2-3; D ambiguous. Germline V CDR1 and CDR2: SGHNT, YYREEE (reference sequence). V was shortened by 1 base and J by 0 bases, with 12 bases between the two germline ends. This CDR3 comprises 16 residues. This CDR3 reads CASSLLSHASTDTQYF. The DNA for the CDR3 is TGTGCCAGCAGCTTGCTTAGCCACGCAAGCACAGATACGCAGTATTTT.

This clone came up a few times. The CDR3 spells CASSSLAGAYNEQFF. The CDR3 DNA follows: TGTGCCAGCAGTTCATTAGCGGGGGCCTACAATGAGCAGTTCTTC. The V and J genes are TRBV6-5 and TRBJ2-1, with TRBD2 matching 9 bases. The CDR3 length is 15 residues. With 4 bases clipped from V and 2 bases from J, the junction kept 3 bases outside the gene matches. Germline V gene data show CDR1 as MNHEY and CDR2 as SVGAGI.

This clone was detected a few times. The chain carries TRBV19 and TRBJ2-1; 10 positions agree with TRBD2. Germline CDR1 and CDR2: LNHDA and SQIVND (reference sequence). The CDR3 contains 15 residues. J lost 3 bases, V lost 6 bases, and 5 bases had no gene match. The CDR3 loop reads CASSRIAGGYNEQFF. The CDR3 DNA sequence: TGTGCCAGTAGCCGGATAGCGGGGGGCTACAATGAGCAGTTCTTC.

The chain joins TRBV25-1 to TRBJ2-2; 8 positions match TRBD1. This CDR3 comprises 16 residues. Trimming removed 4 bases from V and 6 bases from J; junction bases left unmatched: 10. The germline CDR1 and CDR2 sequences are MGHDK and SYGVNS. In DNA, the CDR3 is TGTGCCAGCAGTGCGACCGGGACAGGCGGGTCCGGGGAGCTGTTTTTT. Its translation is CASSATGTGGSGELFF. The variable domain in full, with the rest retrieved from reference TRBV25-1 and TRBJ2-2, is EADIYQTPRYLVIGTGKKITLECSQTMGHDKMYWYQQDPGMELHLIHYSYGVNSTEKGDLSSESTVSRIRTEHFPLTLESARPSHTSQYLCASSATGTGGSGELFFGEGSRLTVL.

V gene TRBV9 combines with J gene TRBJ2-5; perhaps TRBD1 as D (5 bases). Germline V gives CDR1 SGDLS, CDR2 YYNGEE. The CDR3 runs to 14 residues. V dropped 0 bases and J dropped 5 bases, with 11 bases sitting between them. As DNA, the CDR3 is TGTGCCAGCAGCGTAGGTGGGGCTGCGGAGACCCAGTACTTC. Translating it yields CASSVGGAAETQYF. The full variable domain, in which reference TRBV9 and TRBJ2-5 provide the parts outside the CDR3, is DSGVTQTPKHLITATGQRVTLRCSPRSGDLSVYWYQQSLDQGLQFLIQYYNGEERAKGNILERFSAQQFPDLHSELNLSSLELGDSALYFCASSVGGAAETQYFGPGTRLLVL.

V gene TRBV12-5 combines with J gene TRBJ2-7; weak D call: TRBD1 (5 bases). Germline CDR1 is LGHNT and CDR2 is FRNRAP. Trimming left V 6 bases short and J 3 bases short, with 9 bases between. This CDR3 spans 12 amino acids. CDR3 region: CASGYDSYEQYF. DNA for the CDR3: TGTGCTAGTGGCTACGACAGCTACGAGCAGTACTTC. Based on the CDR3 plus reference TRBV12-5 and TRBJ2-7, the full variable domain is DARVTQTPRHKVTEMGQEVTMRCQPILGHNTVFWYRQTMMQGLELLAYFRNRAPLDDSGMPKDRFSAEMPDATLATLKIQPSEPRDSAVYFCASGYDSYEQYFGPGTRLTVT.

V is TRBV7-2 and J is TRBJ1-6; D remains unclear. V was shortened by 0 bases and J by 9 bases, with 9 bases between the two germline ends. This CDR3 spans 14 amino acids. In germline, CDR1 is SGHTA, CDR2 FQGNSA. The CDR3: CASSLARTVSPLHF. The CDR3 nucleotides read TGTGCCAGCAGCTTAGCGCGAACAGTTTCACCCCTCCACTTT.

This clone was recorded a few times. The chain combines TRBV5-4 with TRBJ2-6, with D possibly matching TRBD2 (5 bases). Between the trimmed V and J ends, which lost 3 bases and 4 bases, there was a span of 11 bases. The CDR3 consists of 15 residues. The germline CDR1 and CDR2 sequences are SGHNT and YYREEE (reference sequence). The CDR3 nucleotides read TGTGCCAGCAGCTCTCGGGGAGTCGGGGCCAACGTCCTGACTTTC. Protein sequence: CASSSRGVGANVLTF.

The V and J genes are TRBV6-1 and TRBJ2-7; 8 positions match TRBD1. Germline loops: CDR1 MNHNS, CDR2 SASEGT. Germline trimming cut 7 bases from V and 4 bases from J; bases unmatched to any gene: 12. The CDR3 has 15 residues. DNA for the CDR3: TGTGCCAGCAAAATGACAGGGGCCGTTTATTACGAGCAGTACTTC. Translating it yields CASKMTGAVYYEQYF.

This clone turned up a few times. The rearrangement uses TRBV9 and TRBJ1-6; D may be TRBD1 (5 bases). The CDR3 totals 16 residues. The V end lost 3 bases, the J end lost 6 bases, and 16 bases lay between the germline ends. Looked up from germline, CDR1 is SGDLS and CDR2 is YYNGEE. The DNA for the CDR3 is TGTGCCAGCAGCGACGCAACGGGACTGATTAATTCACCCCTCCACTTT. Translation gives CASSDATGLINSPLHF.

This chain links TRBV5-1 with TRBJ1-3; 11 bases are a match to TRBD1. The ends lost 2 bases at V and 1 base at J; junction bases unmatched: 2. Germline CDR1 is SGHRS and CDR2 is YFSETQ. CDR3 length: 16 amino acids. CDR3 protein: CASSFGQGASGNTIYF. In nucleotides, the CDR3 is TGCGCCAGCAGCTTTGGACAGGGGGCTTCTGGAAACACCATATATTTT.

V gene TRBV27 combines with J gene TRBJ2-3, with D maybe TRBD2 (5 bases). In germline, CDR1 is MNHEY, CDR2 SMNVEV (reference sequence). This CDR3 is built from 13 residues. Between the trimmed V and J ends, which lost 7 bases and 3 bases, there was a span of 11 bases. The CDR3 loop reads CASTPRRTDTQYF. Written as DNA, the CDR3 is TGTGCCAGCACCCCCCGGAGGACAGATACGCAGTATTTT.

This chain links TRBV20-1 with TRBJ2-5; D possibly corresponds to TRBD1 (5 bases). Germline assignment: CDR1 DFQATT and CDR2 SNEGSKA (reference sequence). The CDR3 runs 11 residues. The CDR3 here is CSAGNQETQYF. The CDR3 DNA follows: TGCAGCGCAGGGAACCAAGAGACCCAGTACTTC.

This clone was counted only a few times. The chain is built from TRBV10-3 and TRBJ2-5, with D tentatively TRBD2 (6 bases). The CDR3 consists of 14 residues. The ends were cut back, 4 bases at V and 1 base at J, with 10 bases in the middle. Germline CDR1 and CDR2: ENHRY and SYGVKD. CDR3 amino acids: CAISGRGRQETQYF. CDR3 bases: TGTGCCATCAGTGGGCGGGGACGCCAAGAGACCCAGTACTTC.

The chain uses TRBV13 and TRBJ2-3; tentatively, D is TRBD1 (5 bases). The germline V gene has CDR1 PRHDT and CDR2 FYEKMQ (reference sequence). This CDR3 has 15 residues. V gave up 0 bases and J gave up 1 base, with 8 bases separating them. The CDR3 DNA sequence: TGTGCCAGCAGCTTAGGGGTGGGGCGCACAGATACGCAGTATTTT. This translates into CASSLGVGRTDTQYF.

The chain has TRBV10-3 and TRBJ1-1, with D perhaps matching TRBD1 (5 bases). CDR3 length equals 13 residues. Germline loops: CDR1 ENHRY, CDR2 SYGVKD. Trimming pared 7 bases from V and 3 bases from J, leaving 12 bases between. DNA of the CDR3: TGTGCCATCAACAGGACACCCGACACTGAAGCTTTCTTT. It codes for CAINRTPDTEAFF.

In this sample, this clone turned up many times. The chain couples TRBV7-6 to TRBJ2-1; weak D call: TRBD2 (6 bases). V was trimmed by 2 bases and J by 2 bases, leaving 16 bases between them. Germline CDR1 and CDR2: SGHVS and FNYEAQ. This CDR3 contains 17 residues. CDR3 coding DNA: TGTGCCAGCAGCTTAACATCCGGGGGTCGAGCCTACAATGAGCAGTTCTTC. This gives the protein CASSLTSGGRAYNEQFF.

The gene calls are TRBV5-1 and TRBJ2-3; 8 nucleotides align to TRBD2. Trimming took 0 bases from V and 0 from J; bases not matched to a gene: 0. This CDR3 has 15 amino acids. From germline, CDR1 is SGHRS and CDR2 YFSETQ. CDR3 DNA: TGCGCCAGCAGCTTGGCTAGCGGGAGCACAGATACGCAGTATTTT. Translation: CASSLASGSTDTQYF. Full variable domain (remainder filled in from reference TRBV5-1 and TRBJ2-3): KAGVTQTPRYLIKTRGQQVTLSCSPISGHRSVSWYQQTPGQGLQFLFEYFSETQRNKGNFPGRFSGRQFSNSRSEMNVSTLELGDSALYLCASSLASGSTDTQYFGPGTRLTVL.

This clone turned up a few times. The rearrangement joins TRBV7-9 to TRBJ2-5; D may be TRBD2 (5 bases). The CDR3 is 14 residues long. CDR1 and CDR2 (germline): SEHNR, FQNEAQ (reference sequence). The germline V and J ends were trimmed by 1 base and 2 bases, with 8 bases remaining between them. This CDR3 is CASSLGQRQETQYF. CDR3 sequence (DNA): TGTGCCAGCAGCTTAGGGCAGCGGCAAGAGACCCAGTACTTC.

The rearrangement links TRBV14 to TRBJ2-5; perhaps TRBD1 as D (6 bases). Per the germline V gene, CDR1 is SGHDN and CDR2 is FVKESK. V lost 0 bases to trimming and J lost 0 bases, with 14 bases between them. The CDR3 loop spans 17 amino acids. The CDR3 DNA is TGTGCCAGCAGCCAAGATAGGGGGACCCAGTACCAAGAGACCCAGTACTTC. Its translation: CASSQDRGTQYQETQYF.

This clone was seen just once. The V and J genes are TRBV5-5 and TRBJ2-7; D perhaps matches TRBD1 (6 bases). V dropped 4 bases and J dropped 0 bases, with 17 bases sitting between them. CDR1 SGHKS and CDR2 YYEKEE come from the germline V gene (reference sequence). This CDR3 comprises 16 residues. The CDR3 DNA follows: TGTGCCAGCAGCCCTAACCGACAGGCCTACTCCTACGAGCAGTACTTC. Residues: CASSPNRQAYSYEQYF.

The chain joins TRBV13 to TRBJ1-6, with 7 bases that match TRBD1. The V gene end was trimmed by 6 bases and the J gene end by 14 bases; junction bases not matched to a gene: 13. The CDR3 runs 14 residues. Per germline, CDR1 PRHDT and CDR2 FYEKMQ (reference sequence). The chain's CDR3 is CASSFNRGSSALHF. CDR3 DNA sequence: TGTGCCAGCAGTTTCAACAGGGGATCTTCGGCCCTCCACTTT.

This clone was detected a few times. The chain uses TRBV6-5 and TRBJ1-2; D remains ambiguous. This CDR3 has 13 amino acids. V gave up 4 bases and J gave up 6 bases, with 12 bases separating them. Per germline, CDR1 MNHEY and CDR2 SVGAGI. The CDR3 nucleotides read TGTGCCAGCAGTTCCCCGGGGTACGATGGCTACACCTTC. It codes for CASSSPGYDGYTF.

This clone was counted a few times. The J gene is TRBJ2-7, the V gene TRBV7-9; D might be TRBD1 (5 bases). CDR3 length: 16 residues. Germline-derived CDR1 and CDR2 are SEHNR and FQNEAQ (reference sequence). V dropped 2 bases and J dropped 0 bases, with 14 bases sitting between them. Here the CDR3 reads CASSLSGPISSYEQYF. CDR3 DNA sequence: TGTGCCAGCAGCTTATCAGGGCCGATTAGCTCCTACGAGCAGTACTTC. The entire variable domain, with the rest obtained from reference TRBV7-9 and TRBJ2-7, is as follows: DTGVSQNPRHKITKRGQNVTFRCDPISEHNRLYWYRQTLGQGPEFLTYFQNEAQLEKSRLLSDRFSAERPKGSFSTLEIQRTEQGDSAMYLCASSLSGPISSYEQYFGPGTRLTVT.

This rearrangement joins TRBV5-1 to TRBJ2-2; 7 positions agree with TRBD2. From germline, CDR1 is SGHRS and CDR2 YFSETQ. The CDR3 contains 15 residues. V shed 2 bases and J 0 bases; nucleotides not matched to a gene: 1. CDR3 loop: CASSFTSANTGELFF. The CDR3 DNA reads TGCGCCAGCAGCTTTACTAGCGCGAACACCGGGGAGCTGTTTTTT.

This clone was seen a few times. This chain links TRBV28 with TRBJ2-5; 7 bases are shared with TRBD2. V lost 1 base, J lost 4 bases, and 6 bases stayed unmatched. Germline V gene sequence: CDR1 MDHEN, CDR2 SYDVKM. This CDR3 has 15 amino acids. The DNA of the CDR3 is TGTGCCAGCAGTTTATTTCGGGGGGACCGAGAGACCCAGTACTTC. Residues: CASSLFRGDRETQYF.

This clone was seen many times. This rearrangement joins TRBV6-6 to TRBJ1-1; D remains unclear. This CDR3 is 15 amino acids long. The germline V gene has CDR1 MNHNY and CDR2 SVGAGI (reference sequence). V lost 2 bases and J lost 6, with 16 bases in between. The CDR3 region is CASSYPVPSRAEAFF. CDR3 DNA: TGTGCCAGCAGTTACCCCGTCCCCTCCCGAGCTGAAGCTTTCTTT.

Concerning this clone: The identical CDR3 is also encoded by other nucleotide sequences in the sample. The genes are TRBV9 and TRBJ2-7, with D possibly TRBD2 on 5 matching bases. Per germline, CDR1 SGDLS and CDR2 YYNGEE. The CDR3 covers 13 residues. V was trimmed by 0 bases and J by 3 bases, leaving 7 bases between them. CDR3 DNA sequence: TGTGCCAGCAGCGTAGGAGGGAACTACGAGCAGTACTTC. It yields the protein CASSVGGNYEQYF.

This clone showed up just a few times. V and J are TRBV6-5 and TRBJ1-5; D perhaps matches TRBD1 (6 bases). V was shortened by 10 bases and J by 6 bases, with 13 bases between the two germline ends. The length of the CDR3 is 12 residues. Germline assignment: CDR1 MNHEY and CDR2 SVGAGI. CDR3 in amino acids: CAITGMGQPQHF. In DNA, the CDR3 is TGTGCCATCACAGGGATGGGTCAGCCCCAGCATTTT.

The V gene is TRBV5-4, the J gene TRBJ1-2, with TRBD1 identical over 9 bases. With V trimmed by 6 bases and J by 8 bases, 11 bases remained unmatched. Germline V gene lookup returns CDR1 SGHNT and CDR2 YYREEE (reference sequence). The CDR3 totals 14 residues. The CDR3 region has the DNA TGTGCCAGCACCCTCAGGGACAGGGTGTACGGCTACACCTTC. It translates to CASTLRDRVYGYTF.

CDR3 residues: CASSSRTDQPQHF. The DNA of the CDR3 is TGTGCCAGCAGCTCCAGGACAGATCAGCCCCAGCATTTT. This rearrangement joins TRBV11-2 to TRBJ1-5, with TRBD1 as a possible D gene (6 bases). Trimming took off 4 bases at V and 5 bases at J, with 9 bases between the two ends. The CDR3 has 13 residues. Germline V gives CDR1 SGHAT, CDR2 FQNNGV.